The 16 T cell receptor beta chains presented below share a single source sample, sequenced in a study of blood T cell repertoires in COVID-19. The data were produced by immunoSEQ multiplex PCR, yet TCRdb's version contains in-frame clones alone and is incomplete. Here the sample spans under 350,000 clones, about nine tenths being singletons. Sequencing was performed on PBMCs or T cells enriched from blood (not recorded which). These receptors all come from a woman aged 35 to 49 who had recovered from COVID-19.

The chain combines TRBV19 with TRBJ2-1, with TRBD1 identical over 7 bases. The V gene end was trimmed by 6 bases and the J gene end by 4 bases; junction bases not matched to a gene: 3. This CDR3 comprises 13 residues. Germline V gives CDR1 LNHDA, CDR2 SQIVND (reference sequence). The CDR3 DNA reads TGTGCCAGTAGAGGGACAGAGTACAATGAGCAGTTCTTC. Its protein product is CASRGTEYNEQFF.

The gene calls are TRBV6-5 and TRBJ2-3; tentative D call: TRBD1 (6 bases). Per the germline V gene, CDR1 is MNHEY and CDR2 is SVGAGI. The V end lost 6 bases, the J end lost 6 bases, and 19 bases lay between the germline ends. This CDR3 region has 15 residues. The CDR3 protein is CASRPGDTRRDTQYF. The CDR3 DNA reads TGTGCCAGCAGACCCGGGGACACTCGACGGGATACGCAGTATTTT.

This chain connects TRBV13 to TRBJ2-5; 7 positions agree with TRBD2. The germline V gene encodes CDR1 PRHDT and CDR2 FYEKMQ (reference sequence). Trimming removed 5 bases from V and 0 bases from J; junction bases left unmatched: 6. There are 15 residues in the CDR3. This chain's CDR3 is CASSQHRGDQETQYF. CDR3 DNA: TGTGCCAGCAGCCAGCATCGGGGGGACCAAGAGACCCAGTACTTC.

Of note for this clone: Other DNA sequences of this sample code for an identical CDR3. This sequence joins TRBV5-1 and TRBJ1-6; 7 positions match TRBD1. The V and J ends lost 2 bases and 0 bases, in that order; junction bases with no gene match: 2. The CDR3 is made up of 16 amino acids. From germline, CDR1 is SGHRS and CDR2 YFSETQ. CDR3 sequence reads: CASSLQGTSYNSPLHF. The CDR3, as DNA: TGCGCCAGCAGCTTACAGGGGACCTCCTATAATTCACCCCTCCACTTT. Looking up the rest from reference TRBV5-1 and TRBJ1-6 gives the full variable domain: KAGVTQTPRYLIKTRGQQVTLSCSPISGHRSVSWYQQTPGQGLQFLFEYFSETQRNKGNFPGRFSGRQFSNSRSEMNVSTLELGDSALYLCASSLQGTSYNSPLHFGNGTRLTVT.

The CDR3 coding sequence is TGTGCCAGCAGCTTGTTTTCATTGCGGGACTCCTTTACTGAAGCTTTCTTT. This translates into CASSLFSLRDSFTEAFF. The rearrangement joins TRBV11-2 to TRBJ1-1, with TRBD1 as a possible D gene (5 bases). Germline V gene data show CDR1 as SGHAT and CDR2 as FQNNGV. Trimming pared 3 bases from V and 5 bases from J, leaving 22 bases between. CDR3 size: 17 residues.

This clone was observed a single time. The chain couples TRBV5-4 to TRBJ1-5; 8 bases map to TRBD1. With 5 bases clipped from V and 0 bases from J, the junction kept 13 bases outside the gene matches. The CDR3 covers 18 residues. CDR1 is SGHNT and CDR2 is YYREEE in the germline V gene (reference sequence). CDR3 sequence reads: CASRYAGQGEPSNQPQHF. The CDR3 nucleotides read TGTGCCAGCAGATACGCAGGACAGGGAGAGCCTAGCAATCAGCCCCAGCATTTT.

The chain links TRBV30 to TRBJ1-6, with D unresolved. Germline V gene data show CDR1 as GTSNPN and CDR2 as SVGIG (reference sequence). Trimming stripped 1 base from V and 5 bases from J, with 9 bases between. CDR3 length equals 14 residues. The CDR3 reads CAWSGGGNNSPLHF. The CDR3 nucleotides are TGTGCCTGGAGTGGGGGAGGCAATAATTCACCCCTCCACTTT.

The genes are TRBV29-1 and TRBJ1-1; 8 bases are shared with TRBD1. The germline V gene encodes CDR1 SQVTM and CDR2 ANQGSEA. The V gene end was trimmed by 7 bases and the J gene end by 5 bases; junction bases not matched to a gene: 6. The CDR3 is made up of 12 amino acids. CDR3 sequence (DNA): TGCAGCGGCAGACAGGGGATTACTGAAGCTTTCTTT. Translation: CSGRQGITEAFF.

This clone occurred a few times. The CDR3 DNA is TGTGCCAGCAGTGGCCTGACAGGGGATGGCTACACCTTC. It codes for CASSGLTGDGYTF. This rearrangement joins TRBV25-1 to TRBJ1-2; the match to TRBD1 covers 8 bases. With 4 bases clipped from V and 6 bases from J, the junction kept 4 bases outside the gene matches. Germline loops: CDR1 MGHDK, CDR2 SYGVNS. The CDR3 is 13 amino acids.

The chain links TRBV5-6 to TRBJ2-6; 8 positions match TRBD1. The CDR3 extends over 14 amino acids. Germline CDR1 and CDR2: SGHDT and YYEEEE. With V trimmed by 6 bases and J by 3 bases, 2 bases remained unmatched. CDR3 sequence (DNA): TGTGCCAGCACGACAGGGGTTGGGGCCAACGTCCTGACTTTC. The encoded protein is CASTTGVGANVLTF. The complete variable domain, with remaining parts taken from reference TRBV5-6 and TRBJ2-6, reads DAGVTQSPTHLIKTRGQQVTLRCSPKSGHDTVSWYQQALGQGPQFIFQYYEEEERQRGNFPDRFSGHQFPNYSSELNVNALLLGDSALYLCASTTGVGANVLTFGAGSRLTVL.

V and J are TRBV5-1 and TRBJ2-3; TRBD2 aligns across 7 bases. V shed 5 bases and J 2 bases; nucleotides not matched to a gene: 5. This CDR3 comprises 14 residues. Germline CDR1 is SGHRS and CDR2 is YFSETQ. The CDR3 loop is CASSLADPTDTQYF. The CDR3 DNA is TGCGCCAGCAGTCTAGCGGACCCCACAGATACGCAGTATTTT. Using reference TRBV5-1 and TRBJ2-3 for the parts outside the CDR3, the full variable domain is KAGVTQTPRYLIKTRGQQVTLSCSPISGHRSVSWYQQTPGQGLQFLFEYFSETQRNKGNFPGRFSGRQFSNSRSEMNVSTLELGDSALYLCASSLADPTDTQYFGPGTRLTVL.

The J gene is TRBJ2-6, the V gene TRBV9; no firm D call. The CDR3 sequence is 14 residues long. V lost 3 bases, J lost 3 bases, and 7 bases lay in between. CDR1 is SGDLS, CDR2 YYNGEE, per germline. The CDR3 nucleotides read TGTGCCAGCAGCGACTCGGGTGGGGCCAACGTCCTGACTTTC. It is translated as CASSDSGGANVLTF.

This chain links TRBV9 with TRBJ1-1, with 9 bases that match TRBD1. With V trimmed by 3 bases and J by 3 bases, 6 bases remained unmatched. Looked up from germline, CDR1 is SGDLS and CDR2 is YYNGEE. This CDR3 is built from 15 residues. The CDR3 region has the DNA TGTGCCAGCAGCGACGGGACAGGGTGGGACACTGAAGCTTTCTTT. Protein sequence: CASSDGTGWDTEAFF. Together with reference TRBV9 and TRBJ1-1, the CDR3 gives the full variable domain: DSGVTQTPKHLITATGQRVTLRCSPRSGDLSVYWYQQSLDQGLQFLIQYYNGEERAKGNILERFSAQQFPDLHSELNLSSLELGDSALYFCASSDGTGWDTEAFFGQGTRLTVV.

A note on this clone: In the same sample, other DNA sequences code for this CDR3. This rearrangement joins TRBV5-1 to TRBJ2-1, with a tentative D call TRBD1 (6 bases). This CDR3 has 14 residues. CDR1 and CDR2 from the germline V gene are SGHRS and YFSETQ. V lost 3 bases and J lost 5, with 12 bases in between. CDR3 loop: CASSWSGGDNEQFF. CDR3 nucleotides: TGCGCCAGCAGCTGGAGTGGGGGCGACAATGAGCAGTTCTTC.

This sequence joins TRBV2 and TRBJ2-7; TRBD2 matches at 9 bases. Unmatched junction bases numbered 14, after V lost 6 bases and J lost 5 bases. Germline CDR1 reads SNHLY; CDR2 reads FYNNEI. The CDR3 has 16 amino acids. This CDR3 is CASRDNLPSGINEQYF. The CDR3 DNA follows: TGTGCCAGCAGGGATAATTTACCTAGCGGGATAAACGAGCAGTACTTC.

This rearrangement joins TRBV12-5 to TRBJ1-4; D remains unclear. The V gene's germline CDR1 is LGHNT and CDR2 FRNRAP. V was clipped by 6 bases and J by 8 bases, with 16 bases between them. The length of the CDR3 is 14 residues. The CDR3 spells CASGPAYGGEKLFF. Here the CDR3 DNA reads TGTGCTAGTGGACCGGCCTATGGAGGGGAAAAACTGTTTTTT. Full variable domain (remainder filled in from reference TRBV12-5 and TRBJ1-4): DARVTQTPRHKVTEMGQEVTMRCQPILGHNTVFWYRQTMMQGLELLAYFRNRAPLDDSGMPKDRFSAEMPDATLATLKIQPSEPRDSAVYFCASGPAYGGEKLFFGSGTQLSVL.